This T cell receptor beta chain was profiled in a study of blood T cells in healthy people across ages. This clonotype was detected a few times. A second PCR of 7 to 11 cycles used a sample-barcoded 5' primer and a J-beta primer mix. Using its own MiXCR run on the 5' RACE reads, TCRdb lists one record per CDR3 protein. In the table there are about 930,000 distinct CDR3 sequences, under 35% of which are singletons. The CDR3 is 15 residues long. The trim removed 5 bases at V and 0 bases at J, leaving 5 bases unmatched. From germline, CDR1 is SGHAT and CDR2 FQNNGV. The same data also went into a second study, on T cells of mothers and their children.

The sequenced material came from blood. The source is a woman aged 40 to 50 in good health. The gene calls are TRBV11-2 and TRBJ2-5; 8 bases are a match to TRBD1. CDR3 protein: CASSAGGFYQETQYF. In nucleotides, the CDR3 is TGTGCCAGCAGCGCAGGGGGCTTCTACCAAGAGACCCAGTACTTC.